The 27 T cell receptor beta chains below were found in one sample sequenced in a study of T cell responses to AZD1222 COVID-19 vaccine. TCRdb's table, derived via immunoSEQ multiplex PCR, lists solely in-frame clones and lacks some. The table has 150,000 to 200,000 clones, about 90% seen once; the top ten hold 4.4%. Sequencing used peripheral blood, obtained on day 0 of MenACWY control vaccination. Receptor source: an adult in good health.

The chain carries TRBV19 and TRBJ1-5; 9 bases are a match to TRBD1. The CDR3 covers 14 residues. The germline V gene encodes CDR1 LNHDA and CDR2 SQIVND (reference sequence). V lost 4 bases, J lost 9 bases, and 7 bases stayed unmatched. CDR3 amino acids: CASSSTGGPSPQHF. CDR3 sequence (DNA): TGTGCCAGTAGTAGTACAGGGGGCCCATCGCCCCAGCATTTT.

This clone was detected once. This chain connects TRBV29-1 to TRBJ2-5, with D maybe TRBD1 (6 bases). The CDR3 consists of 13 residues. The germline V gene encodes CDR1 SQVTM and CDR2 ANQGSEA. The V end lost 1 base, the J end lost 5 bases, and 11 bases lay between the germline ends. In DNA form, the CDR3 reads TGCAGCGTTGAAGTAGGAAGGGGGGAGACCCAGTACTTC. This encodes CSVEVGRGETQYF.

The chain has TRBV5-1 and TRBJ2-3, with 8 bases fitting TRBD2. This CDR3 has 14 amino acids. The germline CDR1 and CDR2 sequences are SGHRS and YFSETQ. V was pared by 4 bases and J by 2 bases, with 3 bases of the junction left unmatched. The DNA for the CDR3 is TGCGCCAGCAGCGCGGGAGGCCCCACAGATACGCAGTATTTT. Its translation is CASSAGGPTDTQYF.

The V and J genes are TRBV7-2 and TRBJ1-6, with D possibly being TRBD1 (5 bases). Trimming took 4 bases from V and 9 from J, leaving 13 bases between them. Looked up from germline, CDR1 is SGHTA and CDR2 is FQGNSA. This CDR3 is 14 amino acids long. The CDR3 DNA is TGTGCCAGCAGCTCCAGGGACCGTAGTTCACCCCTCCACTTT. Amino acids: CASSSRDRSSPLHF.

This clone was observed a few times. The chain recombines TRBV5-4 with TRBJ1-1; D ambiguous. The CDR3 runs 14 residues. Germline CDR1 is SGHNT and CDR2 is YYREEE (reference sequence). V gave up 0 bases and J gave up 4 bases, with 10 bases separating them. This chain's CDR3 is CASSLEREGTEAFF. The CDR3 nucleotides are TGTGCCAGCAGCTTGGAAAGGGAAGGCACTGAAGCTTTCTTT.

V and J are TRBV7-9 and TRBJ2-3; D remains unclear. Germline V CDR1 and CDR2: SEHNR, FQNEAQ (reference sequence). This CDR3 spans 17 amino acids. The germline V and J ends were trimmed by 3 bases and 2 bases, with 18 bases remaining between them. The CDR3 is CASSLGLTFTLTDTQYF. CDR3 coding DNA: TGTGCCAGCAGCTTGGGTTTGACTTTTACTCTCACAGATACGCAGTATTTT.

The chain's CDR3 is CATGTGLVYEQYF. The CDR3 coding sequence is TGTGCCACCGGAACGGGACTAGTATACGAGCAGTACTTC. V gene TRBV2 combines with J gene TRBJ2-7; 8 bases are a match to TRBD2. The CDR3 sequence is 13 residues long. Germline CDR1 and CDR2: SNHLY and FYNNEI. J was trimmed by 4 bases and V by 10 bases; bases with no gene match: 9.

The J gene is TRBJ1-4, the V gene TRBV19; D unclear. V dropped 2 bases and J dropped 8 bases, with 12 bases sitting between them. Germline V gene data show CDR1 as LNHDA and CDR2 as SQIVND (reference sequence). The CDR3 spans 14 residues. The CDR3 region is CASSIPSGREKLFF. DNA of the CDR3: TGTGCCAGTAGTATACCGTCTGGCAGGGAAAAACTGTTTTTT. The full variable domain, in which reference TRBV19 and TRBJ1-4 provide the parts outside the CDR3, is DGGITQSPKYLFRKEGQNVTLSCEQNLNHDAMYWYRQDPGQGLRLIYYSQIVNDFQKGDIAEGYSVSREKKESFPLTVTSAQKNPTAFYLCASSIPSGREKLFFGSGTQLSVL.

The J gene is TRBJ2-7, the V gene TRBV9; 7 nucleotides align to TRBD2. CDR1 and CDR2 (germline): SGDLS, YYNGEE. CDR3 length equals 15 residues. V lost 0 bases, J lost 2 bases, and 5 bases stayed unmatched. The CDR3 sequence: CASSVGGGSPYEQYF. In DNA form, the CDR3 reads TGTGCCAGCAGCGTAGGGGGGGGATCTCCCTACGAGCAGTACTTC.

The CDR3 DNA reads TGTGCCAGTAGTACCGCACAGGGGGCAAGTGGAAACACCATATATTTT. It is translated as CASSTAQGASGNTIYF. This chain connects TRBV19 to TRBJ1-3, with 9 bases identical to TRBD1. The CDR3 contains 16 residues. J was trimmed by 3 bases and V by 4 bases; bases with no gene match: 7. The germline V gene encodes CDR1 LNHDA and CDR2 SQIVND (reference sequence).

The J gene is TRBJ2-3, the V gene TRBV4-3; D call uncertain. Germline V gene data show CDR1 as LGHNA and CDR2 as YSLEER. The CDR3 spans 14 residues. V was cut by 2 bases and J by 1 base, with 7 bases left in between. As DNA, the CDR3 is TGCGCCAGCAGCCAAACTCCCGGCACAGATACGCAGTATTTT. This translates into CASSQTPGTDTQYF.

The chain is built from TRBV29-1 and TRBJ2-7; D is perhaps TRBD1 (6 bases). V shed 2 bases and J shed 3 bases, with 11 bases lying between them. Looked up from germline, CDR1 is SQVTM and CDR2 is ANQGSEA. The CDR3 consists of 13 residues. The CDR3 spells CSVESGQFYEQYF. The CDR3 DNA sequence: TGCAGCGTTGAAAGCGGACAGTTCTACGAGCAGTACTTC.

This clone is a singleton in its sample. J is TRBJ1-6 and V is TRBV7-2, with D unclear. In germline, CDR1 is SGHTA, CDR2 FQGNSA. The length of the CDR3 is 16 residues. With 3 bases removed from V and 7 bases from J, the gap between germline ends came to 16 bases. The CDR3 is CASSFLAGAQNSPLHF. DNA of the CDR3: TGTGCCAGCAGCTTTCTGGCGGGAGCGCAAAATTCACCCCTCCACTTT. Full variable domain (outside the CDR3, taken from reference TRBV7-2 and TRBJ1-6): GAGVSQSPSNKVTEKGKDVELRCDPISGHTALYWYRQSLGQGLEFLIYFQGNSAPDKSGLPSDRFSAERTGGSVSTLTIQRTQQEDSAVYLCASSFLAGAQNSPLHFGNGTRLTVT.

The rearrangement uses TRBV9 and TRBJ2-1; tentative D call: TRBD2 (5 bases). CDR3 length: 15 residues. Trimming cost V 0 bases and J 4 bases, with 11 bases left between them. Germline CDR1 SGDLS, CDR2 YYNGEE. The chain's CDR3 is CASSVVGSAYNEQFF. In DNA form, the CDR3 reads TGTGCCAGCAGCGTAGTAGGTAGCGCATACAATGAGCAGTTCTTC.

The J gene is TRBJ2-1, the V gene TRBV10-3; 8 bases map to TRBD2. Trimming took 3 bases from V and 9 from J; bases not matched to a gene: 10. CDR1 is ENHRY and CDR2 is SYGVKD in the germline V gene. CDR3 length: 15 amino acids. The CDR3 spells CAISDSPAGVVEQFF. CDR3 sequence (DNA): TGTGCCATCAGTGACAGCCCAGCGGGAGTGGTTGAGCAGTTCTTC.

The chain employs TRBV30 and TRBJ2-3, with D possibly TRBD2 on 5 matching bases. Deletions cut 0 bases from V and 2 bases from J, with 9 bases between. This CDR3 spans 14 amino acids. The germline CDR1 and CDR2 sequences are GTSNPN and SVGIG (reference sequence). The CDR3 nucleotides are TGTGCCTGGAGTGTAAGCGGTTCCACAGATACGCAGTATTTT. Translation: CAWSVSGSTDTQYF.

In DNA form, the CDR3 reads TGTGCCACTTCGGGAGGGCAGGGGGCTGTGAACACTGAAGCTTTCTTT. It is translated as CATSGGQGAVNTEAFF. V usage is TRBV19 and J usage is TRBJ1-1; 8 nucleotides line up with TRBD1. Germline CDR1 reads LNHDA; CDR2 reads SQIVND (reference sequence). The CDR3 totals 16 residues. Trimming took 10 bases from V and 0 from J; bases not matched to a gene: 13.

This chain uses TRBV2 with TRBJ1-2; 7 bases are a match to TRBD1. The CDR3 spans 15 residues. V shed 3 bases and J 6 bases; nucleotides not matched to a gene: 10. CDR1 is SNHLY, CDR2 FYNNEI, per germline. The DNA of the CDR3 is TGTGCCAGCAGTGAGCTCGACAGGGCTGTCAATGGCTACACCTTC. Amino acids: CASSELDRAVNGYTF.

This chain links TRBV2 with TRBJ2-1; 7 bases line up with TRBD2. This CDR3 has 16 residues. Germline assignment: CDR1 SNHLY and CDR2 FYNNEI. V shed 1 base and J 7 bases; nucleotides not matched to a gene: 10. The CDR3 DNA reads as TGTGCCAGCAGTGAAGTGGGGAGGGCCAAAGGAAATGAGCAGTTCTTC. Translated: CASSEVGRAKGNEQFF.

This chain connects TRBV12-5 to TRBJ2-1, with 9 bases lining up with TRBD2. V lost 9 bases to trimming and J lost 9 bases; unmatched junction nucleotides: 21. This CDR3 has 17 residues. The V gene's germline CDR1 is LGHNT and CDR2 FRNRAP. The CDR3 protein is CASGGVAGATYRGEQFF. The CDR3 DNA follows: TGTGCTAGCGGGGGGGTAGCGGGAGCGACATATCGGGGTGAGCAGTTCTTC.

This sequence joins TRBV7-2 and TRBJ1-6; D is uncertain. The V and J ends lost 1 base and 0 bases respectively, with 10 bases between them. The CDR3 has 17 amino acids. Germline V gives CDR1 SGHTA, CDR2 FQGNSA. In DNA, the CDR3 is TGTGCCAGCAGCTTAGTTCCAGCGAGCTCCTATAATTCACCCCTCCACTTT. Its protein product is CASSLVPASSYNSPLHF.

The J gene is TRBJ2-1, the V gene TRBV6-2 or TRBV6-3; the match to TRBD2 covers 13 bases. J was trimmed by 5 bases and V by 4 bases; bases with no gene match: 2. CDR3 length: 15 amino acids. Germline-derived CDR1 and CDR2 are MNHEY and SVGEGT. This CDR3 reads CASSFGLAGDNEQFF. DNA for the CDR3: TGTGCCAGCAGTTTCGGACTAGCGGGAGACAATGAGCAGTTCTTC.

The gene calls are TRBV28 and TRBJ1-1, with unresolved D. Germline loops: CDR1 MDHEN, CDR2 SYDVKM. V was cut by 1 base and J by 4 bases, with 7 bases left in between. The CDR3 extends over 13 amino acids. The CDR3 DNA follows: TGTGCCAGCAGTTTATCCGGAGTCACTGAAGCTTTCTTT. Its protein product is CASSLSGVTEAFF. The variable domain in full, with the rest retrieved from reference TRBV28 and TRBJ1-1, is DVKVTQSSRYLVKRTGEKVFLECVQDMDHENMFWYRQDPGLGLRLIYFSYDVKMKEKGDIPEGYSVSREKKERFSLILESASTNQTSMYLCASSLSGVTEAFFGQGTRLTVV.

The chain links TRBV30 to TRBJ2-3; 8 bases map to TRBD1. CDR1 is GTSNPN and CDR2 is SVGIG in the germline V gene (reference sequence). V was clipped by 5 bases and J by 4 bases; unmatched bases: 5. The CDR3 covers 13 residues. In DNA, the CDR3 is TGTGCCTGGCTCAGGGGGCGCGCAGATACGCAGTATTTT. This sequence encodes CAWLRGRADTQYF.

The CDR3 DNA sequence: TGTGCCACCCTGGGGGGAAACACTGAAGCTTTCTTT. It encodes CATLGGNTEAFF. The chain has TRBV24-1 and TRBJ1-1; D is perhaps TRBD1 (5 bases). Germline V gene data show CDR1 as KGHDR and CDR2 as SFDVKD. V dropped 9 bases and J dropped 2 bases, with 9 bases sitting between them. The CDR3 runs to 12 residues.

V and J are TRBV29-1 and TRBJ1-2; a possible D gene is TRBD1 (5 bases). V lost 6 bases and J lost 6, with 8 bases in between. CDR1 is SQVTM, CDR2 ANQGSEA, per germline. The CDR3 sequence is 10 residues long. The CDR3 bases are TGCAGCGTGGAGACAGATGGCTACACCTTC. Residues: CSVETDGYTF.

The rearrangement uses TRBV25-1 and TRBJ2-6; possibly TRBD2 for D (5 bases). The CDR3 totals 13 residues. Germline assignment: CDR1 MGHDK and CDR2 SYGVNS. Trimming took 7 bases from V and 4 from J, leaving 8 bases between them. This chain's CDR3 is CASTRRGANVLTF. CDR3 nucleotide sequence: TGTGCCAGCACCCGGAGGGGGGCCAACGTCCTGACTTTC. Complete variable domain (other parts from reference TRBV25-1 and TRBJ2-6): EADIYQTPRYLVIGTGKKITLECSQTMGHDKMYWYQQDPGMELHLIHYSYGVNSTEKGDLSSESTVSRIRTEHFPLTLESARPSHTSQYLCASTRRGANVLTFGAGSRLTVL.